This TCR beta chain derives from a study of cytomegalovirus exposure and HLA in healthy donors (dated by TCRdb to about 2017). Background on the whole study: According to a later analysis, one platform produced both the roughly 130 validation repertoires and the 620 or so repertoires of the first cohort. The aim of the study was to test whether cataloging public T cell receptors could identify signatures of past pathogen exposure. A separate validation cohort of 100 to 150 different subjects was used in addition to the roughly 670-subject first cohort. The study combined high-throughput TCR immunosequencing, statistical association of individual TCRs with disease status, and machine learning to predict cytomegalovirus infection status.

From the germline V gene, CDR1 is SGHVS and CDR2 is FNYEAQ. Including the terminal cysteine and phenylalanine, the CDR3 comprises 15 residues. CDR3 DNA is the only sequence kept; it has 45 bases, read in frame from the first base. Trimming costs V 0 bases and J 8 bases, and their ends lie 16 bases apart. Donors formed part of the validation cohort, which comprised over a hundred subjects and was distinct from the first cohort of roughly 600 subjects. Note on this clone: What this receptor recognizes is not known. Base qualities are not at hand, and no much larger clone is one base apart.

Here is what the overall study found, with its caveats: The authors suggested that the approach could potentially be generalized to other disease states and immunological phenotypes. In both the original and validation cohorts, the classifier was reported to diagnose cytomegalovirus status with high specificity and sensitivity. A later analysis had no HLA typing for the validation cohort, so co-occurrence there was scored across all 130 or so repertoires. A total of 150 to 200 TCR beta chains were listed by the study as associated with cytomegalovirus. Most TCR sequences were seen in very few donors, while some public TCRs were found in many individuals. Subsequent analysis determined that TCRs grouped into clusters in the first cohort also showed a tendency toward co-occurrence across the roughly 120 validation repertoires, and 85% to 95% of cluster scores exceeded 0. In vitro tests confirmed that a few of the cytomegalovirus-associated TCR beta chains recognize cytomegalovirus antigens.

Library preparation employed the immunoSEQ multiplex PCR assay. On the study's bioinformatics: To diagnose cytomegalovirus status from the catalog of TCR beta chain sequences, a statistical classification framework was built. Drawn from immuneACCESS, this table holds only the in-frame rearrangements with V and J called that TCRdb kept. Clones are partly lost; checked studies trace under half to an unresolved V gene and leave the rest unexplained. V, J and clone size are taken as reported in that table, and D and trimming were inferred from the DNA itself. The sample has around 150,000 clones on record, 85% of them singletons. Clones ranked in the top ten supply around 2.4% of the sample.

Recombination connected TRBV7-6 to TRBJ1-2; TRBD1 could be the D gene, as 5 bases match. The source of this sequence is a man under 40 in good health and CMV-seropositive. The sequencing input was PBMCs. DNA sequence: TGTGCCAGCAGCTTAGCAGGGGCCTCTTCAGCGGGCTACACCTTC. This yields the protein CASSLAGASSAGYTF.